These T cell receptor beta chains were read from a single sample in a study of beta chain features in type 1 diabetes. TCRdb's copy holds only in-frame clones and misses some; the assay was immunoSEQ multiplex PCR. The sample shows 600,000 to 700,000 clones, 13% of them seen only once. The sample taken for sequencing was naive CD4+ T cells from blood. The source of these receptors is a man younger than 30 with type 1 diabetes. The conserved cysteine and the conserved F or W are not part of the CDR3 here. The order of the fields is J gene, V gene, CDR3 protein.

J: TRBJ1-6; V: TRBV2; CDR3: ASSERTGVSPLH
J: TRBJ2-5; V: TRBV30; CDR3: AWSPGSRETQY
J: TRBJ2-1; V: TRBV5-4; CDR3: ASSSQGIGEQF
J: TRBJ1-4; V: TRBV5-6; CDR3: ASRDFRGSNNEKLF
J: TRBJ2-2; V: TRBV29-1; CDR3: SVRWDPFFVGTGELF
J: TRBJ1-2; V: TRBV11-3; CDR3: ASSLWAEGFTYGYT
J: TRBJ1-6; V: TRBV14; CDR3: ASSPAGSRTVNSPLH
J: TRBJ1-2; V: TRBV6-1; CDR3: ASRDEHYYGYT
J: TRBJ1-2; V: TRBV18; CDR3: ASSPRGQGMDYT
J: TRBJ1-2; V: TRBV19; CDR3: ASSSTGIANYGYT
J: TRBJ1-1; V: TRBV6-5; CDR3: ASSHGENTEAF
J: TRBJ1-2; V: TRBV4-2; CDR3: ASSPGLTQGVGYT
J: TRBJ2-5; V: TRBV30; CDR3: AWSTGLAGTETQY
J: TRBJ2-7; V: TRBV7-9; CDR3: ASSLNMYDEQY
J: TRBJ2-6; V: TRBV2; CDR3: ASTQGSGANVLT
J: TRBJ2-3; V: TRBV21-1; CDR3: ASSKAGRLAGTDTQY
J: TRBJ2-5; V: TRBV5-1; CDR3: ASSLGLRETQY
J: TRBJ2-5; V: TRBV7-8; CDR3: ASSLAGLAGVETQY
J: TRBJ1-4; V: TRBV19; CDR3: ASRDRGGQNEKLF
J: TRBJ2-7; V: TRBV7-6; CDR3: ASSLVDRVKYEQY
J: TRBJ1-5; V: TRBV2; CDR3: ASKRWDRVAQPQH
J: TRBJ2-3; V: TRBV6-1; CDR3: ASSDVGTTDTQY
J: TRBJ2-5; V: TRBV18; CDR3: ASSSATGGQETQY
J: TRBJ2-7; V: TRBV5-4; CDR3: ASSLEGRGEQY
J: TRBJ2-3; V: TRBV5-1; CDR3: ASSLAAGPTDTQY
J: TRBJ1-2; V: TRBV7-9; CDR3: ASSRESAYGYT
J: TRBJ1-3; V: TRBV6-6; CDR3: ASRPMDREVNTIY
J: TRBJ1-2; V: TRBV29-1; CDR3: SVAQGDYGYT
J: TRBJ1-2; V: TRBV6-4; CDR3: ASSPNLGAHYGYT
J: TRBJ2-7; V: TRBV5-1; CDR3: ASSLARGPLEQY
J: TRBJ1-3; V: TRBV19; CDR3: ASSWRSGSGNTIY
J: TRBJ1-1; V: TRBV29-1; CDR3: SAGGENTEAF
J: TRBJ2-7; V: TRBV28; CDR3: ASWPGGDYEQY
J: TRBJ2-3; V: TRBV5-1; CDR3: ASSGTASGTDTQY
J: TRBJ2-7; V: TRBV15; CDR3: ATSRDPQREQY
J: TRBJ1-6; V: TRBV30; CDR3: ALAGVSSYNSPLH
J: TRBJ2-2; V: TRBV4-1; CDR3: ASSLARPNTGELF
J: TRBJ2-1; V: TRBV5-4; CDR3: ASSPGQGSYNEQF